This T cell receptor (beta chain) originates from a study of blood T cell repertoires in COVID-19. Whole-study context: The samples span acute and convalescent COVID-19 from the United States, Italy and Spain. T cells, B-cell-depleted T cells, or PBMCs provided the cDNA or gDNA that served as material.

In the authors' workflow: By means of reference gene primer amplification, nucleated cell counts were estimated. Only in-frame clones appear in the TCRdb table, and some are missing; sequencing was by immunoSEQ multiplex PCR. The V and J calls and clone size were taken over from that table, and D and trimming were inferred from the DNA. Of 150,000 to 200,000 clones listed, 88% were seen once; the top ten hold under 6.5%. Germline V gives CDR1 SGHRS, CDR2 YFSETQ. V shed 4 bases and J 0 bases; nucleotides not matched to a gene: 13. CDR3 length: 19 residues. Sequencing used peripheral blood. The chain is built from TRBV5-1 and TRBJ2-3, with 11 bases aligning to TRBD2. The origin of this receptor is a man aged 40-49 years with active or convalescent COVID-19. The CDR3: CASSLINSGLAASTDTQYF. In DNA, the CDR3 is TGCGCCAGCAGCCTAATAAACTCGGGACTAGCGGCCAGCACAGATACGCAGTATTTT.